This TCR beta chain was captured in a study of OX40 agonist ivuxolimab in advanced cancers. On the study more broadly: Cancers in dose escalation were hepatocellular, melanoma, renal cell and head and neck.

The V end lost 2 bases, the J end lost 3 bases, and 13 bases lay between the germline ends. The CDR3 is 15 residues long. CDR1 is MGHDK and CDR2 is SYGVNS in the germline V gene. Sequenced by immunoSEQ multiplex PCR; TCRdb stores in-frame clones only, minus some. The sample has tens of thousands of clones, about 81% seen once. This clone has more than one count but fewer than ten. This specimen was CD4+ or CD8+ T cells sorted from blood, taken in a trial of the OX40 agonist ivuxolimab. The clonotype originates from an adult with an advanced solid tumor such as melanoma, head and neck, liver or kidney cancer. The chain combines TRBV25-1 with TRBJ1-1; weak D call: TRBD1 (5 bases). This chain's CDR3 is CASSEGQGLYTEAFF. The CDR3 DNA reads TGTGCCAGCAGTGAAGGTCAGGGACTGTACACTGAAGCTTTCTTT.